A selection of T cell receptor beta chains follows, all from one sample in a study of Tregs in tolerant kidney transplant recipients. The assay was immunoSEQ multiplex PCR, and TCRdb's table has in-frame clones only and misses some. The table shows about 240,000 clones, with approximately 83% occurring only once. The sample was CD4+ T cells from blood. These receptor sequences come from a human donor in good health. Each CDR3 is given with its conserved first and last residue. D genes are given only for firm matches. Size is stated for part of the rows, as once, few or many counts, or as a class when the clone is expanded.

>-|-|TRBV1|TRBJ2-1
CTSSLRPGTSLNEQFF
TGCACCAGCAGCCTGCGCCCCGGGACTAGCTTAAATGAGCAGTTCTTC
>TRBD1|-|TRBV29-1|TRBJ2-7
CSVGTGLWEQYF
TGCAGCGTTGGGACAGGGCTATGGGAGCAGTACTTC
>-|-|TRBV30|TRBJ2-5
CAWRGGSGPGETQYF
TGTGCCTGGAGGGGGGGATCAGGGCCGGGGGAGACCCAGTACTTC
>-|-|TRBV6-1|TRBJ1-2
CASSPASTNYGYTF
TGTGCCAGCAGTCCGGCCTCAACTAACTATGGCTACACCTTC
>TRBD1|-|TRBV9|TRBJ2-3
CASSLRQGRSQYF
TGTGCCAGCAGCCTCCGACAGGGACGTTCGCAGTATTTT
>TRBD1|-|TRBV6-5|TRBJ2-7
CASSPGQGSYEQYF
TGTGCCAGCAGCCCCGGACAGGGCTCCTACGAGCAGTACTTC
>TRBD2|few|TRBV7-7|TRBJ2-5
CASSSTGTSFETQYF
TGTGCCAGCAGCTCTACCGGGACTAGCTTTGAGACCCAGTACTTC
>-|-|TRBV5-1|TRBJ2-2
CASRTVFGTGELFF
TGCGCCAGCAGGACAGTTTTCGGCACCGGGGAGCTGTTTTTT
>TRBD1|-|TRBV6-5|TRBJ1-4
CASSPRDRGNEKLFF
TGTGCCAGCAGTCCCCGGGACAGGGGAAATGAAAAACTGTTTTTT
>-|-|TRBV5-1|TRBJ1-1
CASSIGPQNTEAFF
TGCGCCAGCAGCATCGGACCCCAGAACACTGAAGCTTTCTTT
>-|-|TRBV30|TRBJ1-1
CAWSVLAGRNGAFF
TGTGCCTGGAGTGTTTTGGCAGGCCGGAATGGGGCTTTCTTT
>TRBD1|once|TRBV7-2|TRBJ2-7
CASSFQGASYEQYF
TGTGCCAGCAGCTTCCAGGGGGCGTCGTACGAGCAGTACTTC
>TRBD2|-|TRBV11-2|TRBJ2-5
CASSQGTSGVSETQYF
TGTGCCAGCAGCCAAGGAACTAGCGGGGTTTCAGAGACCCAGTACTTC
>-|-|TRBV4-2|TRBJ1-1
CASSQGDATPEAFF
TGTGCCAGCAGCCAAGGAGACGCGACGCCTGAAGCTTTCTTT
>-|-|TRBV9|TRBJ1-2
CASSLGAGKMNGYTF
TGTGCCAGCAGCCTCGGGGCAGGGAAGATGAATGGCTACACCTTC
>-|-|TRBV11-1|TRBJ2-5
CASSLSRVRETQYF
TGTGCCAGCAGCTTGAGCAGGGTCCGAGAGACCCAGTACTTC
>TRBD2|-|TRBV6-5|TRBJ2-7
CASSSLRGRGYEQYF
TGTGCCAGCAGTTCTCTCCGAGGGAGGGGTTACGAGCAGTACTTC
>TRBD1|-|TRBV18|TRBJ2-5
CASSPGQGQETQYF
TGTGCCAGCTCACCGGGACAGGGCCAAGAGACCCAGTACTTC
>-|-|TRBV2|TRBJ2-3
CASRMGADTQYF
TGTGCCAGCAGGATGGGGGCAGATACGCAGTATTTT
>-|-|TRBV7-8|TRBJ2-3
CASSARPGAETQYF
TGTGCCAGCAGCGCCCGCCCAGGAGCAGAGACGCAGTATTTT